This TCR beta chain was captured in a study of CD8 T cells in ankylosing spondylitis. Study-level results: The study looked at matched synovial fluid samples from ankylosing spondylitis patients. Disease-linked clones were reported to be significantly enriched there. A motif of eight highly homologous TCR beta variants was seen as apparently characteristic of ankylosing spondylitis blood.

This clonotype has at least ten counts. What it recognizes is unknown. The CDR3 is 14 amino acids. V lost 1 base to trimming and J lost 4 bases; unmatched junction nucleotides: 3. Germline CDR1 is DFQATT and CDR2 is SNEGSKA (reference sequence). Using its own MiXCR run on the 5' RACE reads, TCRdb lists one record per CDR3 protein. The sample contains some 92,000 distinct CDR3 sequences, 27% of which appear only once. This clonotype was obtained from a male donor with ankylosing spondylitis or in good health (not recorded which). The sequencing input was blood, either unsorted or a sorted T cell fraction (not recorded which). The rearrangement uses TRBV20-1 and TRBJ2-1, with 8 bases that match TRBD2. Here the CDR3 reads CSARGGRRYNEQFF. The CDR3 DNA is TGCAGTGCTAGAGGCGGGAGGAGATACAATGAGCAGTTCTTC.